The clone carrying this T cell receptor (beta chain) was observed at least ten times. The data were taken from a study of Graves' ophthalmopathy and Graves' hyperthyroidism. V lost 1 base, J lost 4 bases, and 3 bases stayed unmatched. The CDR3 length is 13 residues. CDR1 and CDR2 from the germline V gene are GTSNPN and SVGIG (reference sequence). CDR3 regions of TCR beta were amplified from RNA transcripts. First-round RT-PCR with HTBI primers preceded a second-round multiplex PCR. MiXCR, run by TCRdb on the multiplex PCR reads, gives a single entry per CDR3 protein. Here the sample spans about 500,000 distinct CDR3 sequences, approximately 15% being singletons.

The sequencing sample was made of blood. The receptor's source is a woman aged 30 to 39 with Graves' ophthalmopathy. J is TRBJ2-5 and V is TRBV30, with 7 nucleotides matching TRBD2. Here the CDR3 reads CAWSAAGRETQYF. As DNA, the CDR3 is TGTGCCTGGAGTGCAGCGGGGCGAGAGACCCAGTACTTC.